Following are 2 T cell receptor beta chains from one sample sequenced in a study of beta chain features in type 1 diabetes. Regarding the study as a whole: Shortening that was moderate but significant affected the TCRB CDR3s of Type 1 diabetes patients in all four CD4+ subsets.

Which antigens these TCRs recognize remains unknown. Investigators reverse transcribed all isolated RNA, so they sequenced expressed TCRB transcripts. Using immunoSEQ multiplex PCR, the repertoire was profiled, and TCRdb retains in-frame clones only, with some absent. This table has under 300,000 clones, more than 11% appearing once. The sample taken for sequencing was naive CD4+ T cells from blood. These receptor sequences come from a man aged 25-40 years with type 1 diabetes.

This clone was detected a few times. The chain links TRBV14 to TRBJ2-1; 15 nucleotides agree with TRBD2. There are 17 residues in the CDR3. Germline CDR1 and CDR2: SGHDN and FVKESK. V lost 1 base, J lost 8 bases, and 6 bases stayed unmatched. CDR3 amino acids: CASSQARTSGRADEQFF. In DNA form, the CDR3 reads TGTGCCAGCAGCCAAGCTAGGACTAGCGGGAGGGCCGATGAGCAGTTCTTC.

CDR3 amino acids: CASRSRGSVEQYF. CDR3 nucleotide sequence: TGTGCCAGCAGAAGCAGGGGGAGTGTCGAGCAGTACTTC. This chain joins TRBV6-1 and TRBJ2-7; TRBD1 aligns across 7 bases. CDR1 and CDR2 from the germline V gene are MNHNS and SASEGT. The CDR3 loop spans 13 amino acids. Trimming removed 6 bases from V and 6 bases from J; junction bases left unmatched: 8.